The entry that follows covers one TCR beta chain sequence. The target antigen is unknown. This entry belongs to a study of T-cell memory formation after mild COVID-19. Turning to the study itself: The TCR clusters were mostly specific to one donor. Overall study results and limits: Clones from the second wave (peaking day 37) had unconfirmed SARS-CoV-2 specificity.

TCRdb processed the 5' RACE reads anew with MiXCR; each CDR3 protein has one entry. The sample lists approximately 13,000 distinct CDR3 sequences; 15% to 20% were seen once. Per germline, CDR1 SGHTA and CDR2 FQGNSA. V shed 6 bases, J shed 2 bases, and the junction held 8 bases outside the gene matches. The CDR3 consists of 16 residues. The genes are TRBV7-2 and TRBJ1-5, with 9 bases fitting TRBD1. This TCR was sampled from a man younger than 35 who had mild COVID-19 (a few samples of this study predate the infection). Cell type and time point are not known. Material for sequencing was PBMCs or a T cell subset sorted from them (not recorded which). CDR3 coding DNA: TGTGCCAGCAGACAACAGGGGGCCTGGGGCAATCAGCCCCAGCATTTT. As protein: CASRQQGAWGNQPQHF. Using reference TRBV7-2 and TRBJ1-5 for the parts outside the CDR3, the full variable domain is GAGVSQSPSNKVTEKGKDVELRCDPISGHTALYWYRQSLGQGLEFLIYFQGNSAPDKSGLPSDRFSAERTGGSVSTLTIQRTQQEDSAVYLCASRQQGAWGNQPQHFGDGTRLSIL.